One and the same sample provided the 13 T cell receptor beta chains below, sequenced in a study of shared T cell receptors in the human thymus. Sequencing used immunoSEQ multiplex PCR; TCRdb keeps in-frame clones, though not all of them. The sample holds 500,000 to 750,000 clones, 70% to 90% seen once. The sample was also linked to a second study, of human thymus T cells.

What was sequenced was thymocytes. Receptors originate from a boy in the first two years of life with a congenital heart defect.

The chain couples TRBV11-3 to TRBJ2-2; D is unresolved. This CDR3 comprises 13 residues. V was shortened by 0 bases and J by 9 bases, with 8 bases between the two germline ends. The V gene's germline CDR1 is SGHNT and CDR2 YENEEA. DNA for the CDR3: TGTGCCAGCAGCTTAGAAGCCTCGTGGGAGCTGTTTTTT. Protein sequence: CASSLEASWELFF. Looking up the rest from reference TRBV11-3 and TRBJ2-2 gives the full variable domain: EAGVVQSPRYKIIEKKQPVAFWCNPISGHNTLYWYLQNLGQGPELLIRYENEEAVDDSQLPKDRFSAERLKGVDSTLKIQPAELGDSAVYLCASSLEASWELFFGEGSRLTVL.

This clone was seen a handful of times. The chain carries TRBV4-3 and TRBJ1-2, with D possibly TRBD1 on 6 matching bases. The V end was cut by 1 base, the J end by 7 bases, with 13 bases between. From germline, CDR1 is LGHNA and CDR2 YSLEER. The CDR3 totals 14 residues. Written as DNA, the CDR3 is TGCGCCAGCAGCCAAGCCCAGGGGCGGGCTGGCTACACCTTC. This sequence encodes CASSQAQGRAGYTF.

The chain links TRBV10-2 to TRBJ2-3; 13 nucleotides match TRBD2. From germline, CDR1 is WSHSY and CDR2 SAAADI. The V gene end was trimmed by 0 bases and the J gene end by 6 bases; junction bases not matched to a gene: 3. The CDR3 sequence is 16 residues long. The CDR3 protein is CASSESGTSGADTQYF. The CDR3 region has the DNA TGCGCCAGCAGTGAGTCCGGGACTAGCGGGGCTGATACGCAGTATTTT.

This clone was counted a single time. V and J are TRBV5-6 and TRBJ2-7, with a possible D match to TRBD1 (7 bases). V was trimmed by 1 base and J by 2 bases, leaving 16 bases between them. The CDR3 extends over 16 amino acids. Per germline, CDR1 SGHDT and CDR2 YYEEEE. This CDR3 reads CASSLKTDREAYEQYF. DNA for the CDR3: TGTGCCAGCAGCTTGAAGACAGACAGGGAGGCCTACGAGCAGTACTTC.

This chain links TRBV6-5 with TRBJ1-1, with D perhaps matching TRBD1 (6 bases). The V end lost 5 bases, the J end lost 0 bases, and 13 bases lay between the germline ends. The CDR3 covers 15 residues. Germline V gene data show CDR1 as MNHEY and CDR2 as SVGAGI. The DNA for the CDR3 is TGTGCCAGCAGTCCTCCGGGACACTTGAACACTGAAGCTTTCTTT. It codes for CASSPPGHLNTEAFF.

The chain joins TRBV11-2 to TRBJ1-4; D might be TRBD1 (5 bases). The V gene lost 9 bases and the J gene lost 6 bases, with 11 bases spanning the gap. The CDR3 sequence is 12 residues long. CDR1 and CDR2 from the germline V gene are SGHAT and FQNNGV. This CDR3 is CARGTSDEKLFF. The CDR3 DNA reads TGTGCCAGAGGGACTTCAGATGAAAAACTGTTTTTT.

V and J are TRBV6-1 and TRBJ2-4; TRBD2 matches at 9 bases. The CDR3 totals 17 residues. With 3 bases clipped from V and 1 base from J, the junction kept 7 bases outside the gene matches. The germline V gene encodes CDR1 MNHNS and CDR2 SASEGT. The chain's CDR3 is CASSEVPREGAKNIQYF. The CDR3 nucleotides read TGTGCCAGCAGTGAGGTGCCGCGGGAGGGGGCCAAAAACATTCAGTACTTC.

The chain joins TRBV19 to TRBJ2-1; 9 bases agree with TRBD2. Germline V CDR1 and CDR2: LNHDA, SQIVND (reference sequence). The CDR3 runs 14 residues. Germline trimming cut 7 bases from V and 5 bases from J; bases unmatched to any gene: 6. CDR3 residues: CASKDSGSHNEQFF. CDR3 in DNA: TGTGCCAGTAAGGATAGCGGGAGTCACAATGAGCAGTTCTTC.

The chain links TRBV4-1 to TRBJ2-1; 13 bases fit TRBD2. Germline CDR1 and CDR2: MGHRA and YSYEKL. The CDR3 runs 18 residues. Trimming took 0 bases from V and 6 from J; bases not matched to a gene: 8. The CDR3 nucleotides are TGCGCCAGCAGCCAAGAAACCTTACTAGCGGGGGGGGCCAATGAGCAGTTCTTC. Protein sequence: CASSQETLLAGGANEQFF.

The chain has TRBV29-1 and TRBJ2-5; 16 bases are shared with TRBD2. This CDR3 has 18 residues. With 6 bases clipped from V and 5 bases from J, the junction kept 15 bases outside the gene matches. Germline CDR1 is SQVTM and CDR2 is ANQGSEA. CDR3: CSVGPGLAGGPLTETQYF. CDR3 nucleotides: TGCAGCGTAGGACCGGGACTAGCGGGAGGGCCATTGACGGAGACCCAGTACTTC.

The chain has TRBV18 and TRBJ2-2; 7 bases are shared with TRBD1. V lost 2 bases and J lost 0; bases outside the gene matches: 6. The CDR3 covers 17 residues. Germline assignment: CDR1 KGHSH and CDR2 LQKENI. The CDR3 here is CASSPFGQAPNTGELFF. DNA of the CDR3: TGTGCCAGCTCACCATTTGGACAGGCGCCGAACACCGGGGAGCTGTTTTTT.

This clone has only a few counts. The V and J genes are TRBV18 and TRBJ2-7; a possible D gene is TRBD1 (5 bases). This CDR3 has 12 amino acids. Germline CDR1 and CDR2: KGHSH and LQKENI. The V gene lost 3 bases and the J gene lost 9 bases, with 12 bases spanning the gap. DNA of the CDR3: TGTGCCAGCTCACCTCAGGGCGGACGGCAGTACTTC. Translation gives CASSPQGGRQYF.

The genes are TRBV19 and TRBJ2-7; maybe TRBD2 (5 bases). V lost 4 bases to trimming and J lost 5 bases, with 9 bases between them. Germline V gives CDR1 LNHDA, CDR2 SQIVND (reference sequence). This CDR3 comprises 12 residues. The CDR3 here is CASSTRTHEQYF. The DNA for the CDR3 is TGTGCCAGTAGTACTCGGACTCACGAGCAGTACTTC.